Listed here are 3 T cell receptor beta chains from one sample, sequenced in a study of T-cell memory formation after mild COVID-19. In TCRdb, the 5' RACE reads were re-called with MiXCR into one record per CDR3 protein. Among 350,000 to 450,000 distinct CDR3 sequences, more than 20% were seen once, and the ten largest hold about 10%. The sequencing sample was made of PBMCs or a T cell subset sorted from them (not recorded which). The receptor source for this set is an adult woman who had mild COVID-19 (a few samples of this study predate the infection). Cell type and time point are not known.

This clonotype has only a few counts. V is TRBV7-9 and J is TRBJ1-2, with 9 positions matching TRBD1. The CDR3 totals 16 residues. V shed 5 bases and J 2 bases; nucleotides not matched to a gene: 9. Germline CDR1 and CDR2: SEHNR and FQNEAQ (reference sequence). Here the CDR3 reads CASSHRDRAINYGYTF. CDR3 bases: TGTGCCAGCAGCCACCGGGACAGGGCCATAAACTATGGCTACACCTTC.

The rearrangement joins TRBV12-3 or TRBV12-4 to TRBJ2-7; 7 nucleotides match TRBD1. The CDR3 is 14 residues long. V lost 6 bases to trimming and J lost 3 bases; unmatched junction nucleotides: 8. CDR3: CASSADRDVYEQYF. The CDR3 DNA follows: TGTGCCAGCAGCGCTGACAGGGATGTCTACGAGCAGTACTTC.

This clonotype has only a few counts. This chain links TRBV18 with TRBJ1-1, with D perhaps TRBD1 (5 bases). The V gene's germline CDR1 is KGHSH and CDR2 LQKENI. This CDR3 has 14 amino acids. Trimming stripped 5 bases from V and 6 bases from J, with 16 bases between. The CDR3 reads CASSVGRDTPEAFF. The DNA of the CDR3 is TGTGCCAGCTCAGTTGGCAGGGATACGCCTGAAGCTTTCTTT.